Shown below are 21 T cell receptor beta chains from a single sample sequenced in a study of Tregs in tolerant kidney transplant recipients. Related graft donors supplied nonmyeloablative bone marrow transplants, and mixed chimerism was transient. The assay was immunoSEQ multiplex PCR, and TCRdb's table has in-frame clones only and misses some. The sample yields about 90,000 clones, 93% seen once. This sample comprised CD4+ T cells from blood (PBMCs), obtained 12 months after the transplant. These receptors all stem from a human patient who received a combined kidney and bone marrow transplant. The graft donor may have given rise to some T cells.

The chain joins TRBV2 to TRBJ1-1; the D gene is possibly TRBD1 (5 bases). CDR1 SNHLY and CDR2 FYNNEI come from the germline V gene. Trimming removed 8 bases at V and 1 base at J, with 14 bases between. The CDR3 has 14 residues. CDR3 coding DNA: TGTGCCAGCGTCAAGGAGGGACGGAACACTGAAGCTTTCTTT. It specifies CASVKEGRNTEAFF.

This rearrangement joins TRBV7-3 to TRBJ2-2; 8 nucleotides align to TRBD1. Germline V lookup: CDR1 SGHTA, CDR2 FQGTGA. The CDR3 runs 15 residues. V shed 4 bases, J shed 1 base, and the junction held 2 bases outside the gene matches. The CDR3 sequence: CASSSGQENTGELFF. The CDR3 region has the DNA TGTGCCAGCAGCTCGGGACAGGAGAACACCGGGGAGCTGTTTTTT.

This chain uses TRBV21-1 with TRBJ2-7; the DNA was not compared with TRBD2, the D call given in the table. TRBV21-1 is a listed pseudogene. This CDR3 has 18 amino acids. The CDR3 region has the DNA TGTGCCAGCAGCAAAGAAGATCCGCGGAGGCTAGATACCTACGAGCAGTACTTC. Translation: CASSKEDPRRLDTYEQYF.

The chain joins TRBV5-1 to TRBJ2-2, with D possibly TRBD2 on 5 matching bases. CDR3 length: 16 residues. Trimming took off 2 bases at V and 0 bases at J, with 11 bases between the two ends. Germline assignment: CDR1 SGHRS and CDR2 YFSETQ. In nucleotides, the CDR3 is TGCGCCAGCAGCTTCAGACTATTCTCGAACACCGGGGAGCTGTTTTTT. Amino acids: CASSFRLFSNTGELFF.

This rearrangement joins TRBV4-3 to TRBJ1-1; no clear D. Deletions cut 5 bases from V and 5 bases from J, with 21 bases between. CDR3 length: 16 residues. The V gene's germline CDR1 is LGHNA and CDR2 YSLEER. The CDR3 DNA reads TGCGCCAGCAGCAGAAAGTTGGGGAGTGATGGTACTGAAGCTTTCTTT. Residues: CASSRKLGSDGTEAFF.

Remarks on this clone: Its ends do not fully match the called genes, so a read error is possible. The J gene is TRBJ1-4, the V gene TRBV15; D is unresolved. The germline V gene has CDR1 LNHNV and CDR2 YYDKDF (reference sequence). The CDR3 has 13 amino acids. CDR3 in DNA: TGTGCCGCCAGCAGGCCCCATCGGGAAAAACTGTTTTTT. Protein: CAASRPHREKLFF. Together with reference TRBV15 and TRBJ1-4, the CDR3 gives the full variable domain: DAMVIQNPRYQVTQFGKPVTLSCSQTLNHNVMYWYQQKSSQAPKLLFHYYDKDFNNEADTPDNFQSRRPNTSFCFLDIRSPGLGDTAMYLCAASRPHREKLFFGSGTQLSVL.

This chain uses TRBV11-1 with TRBJ2-5, with 13 bases aligning to TRBD2. The CDR3 is made up of 16 amino acids. The germline V gene has CDR1 SGHAT and CDR2 FQDESV (reference sequence). Trimming took 4 bases from V and 5 from J; bases not matched to a gene: 7. The CDR3 DNA follows: TGTGCCAGCAGCTCGCAACTAGCGGGAGGGCGTGAGACCCAGTACTTC. Protein product: CASSSQLAGGRETQYF.

V and J are TRBV27 and TRBJ2-3; D may be TRBD2 (6 bases). The germline gives CDR1 MNHEY, CDR2 SMNVEV (reference sequence). The CDR3 consists of 15 residues. Trimming left V 2 bases short and J 2 bases short, with 11 bases between. The CDR3 nucleotides are TGTGCCAGCAGTTTAGCGGGGCTTATCACAGATACGCAGTATTTT. Translated, it gives CASSLAGLITDTQYF.

The genes are TRBV5-1 and TRBJ2-2, with a possible D match to TRBD1 (6 bases). CDR3 length: 17 amino acids. V was trimmed by 9 bases and J by 0 bases, leaving 21 bases between them. CDR1 and CDR2 (germline): SGHRS, YFSETQ. The CDR3 is CANNQKRGGPNTGELFF. For the CDR3, the DNA is TGCGCCAACAATCAAAAACGTGGGGGCCCGAACACCGGGGAGCTGTTTTTT.

This sequence joins TRBV4-3 and TRBJ2-7; D not certain. Trimming pared 1 base from V and 0 bases from J, leaving 10 bases between. Germline CDR1 is LGHNA and CDR2 is YSLEER. This CDR3 has 15 amino acids. For the CDR3, the DNA is TGCGCCAGCAGCCAAGGAGGCGGTAGCTCCTACGAGCAGTACTTC. Its translation is CASSQGGGSSYEQYF.

DNA for the CDR3: TGTGCCAGCAGTGCAGGCCCGCAAAATGAAAAACTGTTTTTT. The encoded protein is CASSAGPQNEKLFF. The chain joins TRBV7-9 to TRBJ1-4; no definite D call. The CDR3 covers 14 residues. V lost 6 bases to trimming and J lost 5 bases, with 13 bases between them. Germline-derived CDR1 and CDR2 are SEHNR and FQNEAQ (reference sequence).

The genes are TRBV6-1 and TRBJ2-7, with TRBD1 matching over 8 bases. The V gene's germline CDR1 is MNHNS and CDR2 SASEGT. The CDR3 has 15 amino acids. V gave up 7 bases and J gave up 2 bases; unmatched junction bases: 10. DNA for the CDR3: TGTGCCAGCAATCGGGACAGGAGGGAGCCCTACGAGCAGTACTTC. Translating gives CASNRDRREPYEQYF.

The chain carries TRBV19 and TRBJ1-5, with a possible D match to TRBD1 (6 bases). CDR3 length: 17 amino acids. V was trimmed by 0 bases and J by 7 bases, leaving 19 bases between them. The germline CDR1 and CDR2 sequences are LNHDA and SQIVND (reference sequence). The CDR3 region has the DNA TGTGCCAGTAGTATAGATGGGATAAGGGCAGGGGAGCAGCCCCAGCATTTT. Protein: CASSIDGIRAGEQPQHF.

The V call is TRBV18, the J call TRBJ1-2; D is unclear. CDR1 is KGHSH and CDR2 is LQKENI in the germline V gene. Trimming pared 0 bases from V and 4 bases from J, leaving 9 bases between. The CDR3 has 14 residues. Here the CDR3 DNA reads TGTGCCAGCTCACCACCAGATGAGCGCTATGGCTACACCTTC. As protein: CASSPPDERYGYTF.

Written as DNA, the CDR3 is TGCGCCAGCAGCCAAGATCCTAGCGGGGGGTGGAATGAGCAGTTCTTC. Its protein is CASSQDPSGGWNEQFF. The chain couples TRBV4-1 to TRBJ2-1; TRBD2 agrees at 11 bases. Germline CDR1 reads MGHRA; CDR2 reads YSYEKL. The CDR3 spans 16 residues. Trimming took 0 bases from V and 7 from J; bases not matched to a gene: 5.

V and J are TRBV12-5 and TRBJ1-1; D is ambiguous. The CDR3 is made up of 15 amino acids. Germline V CDR1 and CDR2: LGHNT, FRNRAP. V gave up 0 bases and J gave up 1 base, with 9 bases separating them. The CDR3 nucleotides read TGTGCTAGTGGTTTGGTACGCCTGGCGAACACTGAAGCTTTCTTT. Residues: CASGLVRLANTEAFF. Complete variable domain (other parts from reference TRBV12-5 and TRBJ1-1): DARVTQTPRHKVTEMGQEVTMRCQPILGHNTVFWYRQTMMQGLELLAYFRNRAPLDDSGMPKDRFSAEMPDATLATLKIQPSEPRDSAVYFCASGLVRLANTEAFFGQGTRLTVV.

V and J are TRBV10-3 and TRBJ1-2; tentative D call: TRBD1 (5 bases). Trimming took off 8 bases at V and 8 bases at J, with 24 bases between the two ends. The CDR3 contains 15 residues. Germline-derived CDR1 and CDR2 are ENHRY and SYGVKD. CDR3 region: CAIQRGWVGNRGYTF. The CDR3, as DNA: TGTGCCATCCAAAGGGGATGGGTGGGGAATCGAGGCTACACCTTC.

This clone was detected once. The V call is TRBV7-2, the J call TRBJ1-2, with D possibly matching TRBD1 (6 bases). Trimming pared 5 bases from V and 2 bases from J, leaving 9 bases between. CDR3 size: 13 residues. Germline CDR1 SGHTA, CDR2 FQGNSA. CDR3 coding DNA: TGTGCCAGCAGCCAAACAGGGAACTATGGCTACACCTTC. Translation: CASSQTGNYGYTF.

V gene TRBV19 combines with J gene TRBJ2-2; no firm D call. This CDR3 has 13 residues. From germline, CDR1 is LNHDA and CDR2 SQIVND (reference sequence). The V end was cut by 1 base, the J end by 3 bases, with 3 bases between. The CDR3 sequence is CASSIGHTGELFF. The CDR3 region has the DNA TGTGCCAGTAGTATAGGGCACACCGGGGAGCTGTTTTTT.

V usage is TRBV28 and J usage is TRBJ1-2, with D uncertain. Between the trimmed V and J ends, which lost 3 bases and 8 bases, there was a span of 10 bases. CDR1 MDHEN and CDR2 SYDVKM come from the germline V gene. The CDR3 has 12 residues. DNA of the CDR3: TGTGCCAGCAGTTTGGCCTTTGGCGGCTACACCTTC. It yields the protein CASSLAFGGYTF.

As DNA, the CDR3 is TGTGCCATCAGTGAGTCTGTGGGACAGGGCTACGAGCAGTACTTC. Translation: CAISESVGQGYEQYF. The chain combines TRBV10-3 with TRBJ2-7, with 9 bases lining up with TRBD1. Losses at the gene ends were 0 bases for V and 3 bases for J; bases not matched to a gene: 3. Germline assignment: CDR1 ENHRY and CDR2 SYGVKD. The CDR3 spans 15 residues.